A single sample is the source of the 9 T cell receptor beta chains below, sequenced in a study of beta chain features in type 1 diabetes listed by TCRdb under 2018. What the work shows at the level of the full study, not this receptor alone: A moderate but significant shortening of TCRB CDR3 length was observed in type 1 diabetes patients in all four CD4+ subsets.

No cognate antigen is known for these TCRs. The library was obtained by the immunoSEQ multiplex PCR assay. The entire isolated RNA was reverse transcribed using the High Capacity cDNA Reverse Transcription Kit, and thus expressed TCRB transcripts were sequenced. The table comes from immuneACCESS by way of TCRdb, which keeps in-frame sequences with V and J called. Part of the clones is missing from these tables; in studies checked, under half for an unresolved V gene and the rest for unknown reasons. Here the sample has 350,000 to 450,000 clones; around 13% occur a single time. The top ten constitute about 0.01% of the sample. The sample taken for sequencing was naive CD4+ T cells from blood. Interpreted using the paper, the cell subset or site label stands for: true naive CD4+ T cells. The receptors derive from a woman aged 18 to 35 with type 1 diabetes.

The gene calls are TRBV28 and TRBJ2-7; TRBD1 aligns across 8 bases. The length of the CDR3 is 15 residues. After removal of 5 bases from V and 2 bases from J, the junction contained 8 bases not matched to a gene. Germline CDR1 and CDR2: MDHEN and SYDVKM. The CDR3: CASSTTGAGPYEQYF. As DNA, the CDR3 is TGTGCCAGCAGTACGACAGGGGCCGGGCCCTACGAGCAGTACTTC.

This chain uses TRBV7-8 with TRBJ1-5; D perhaps matches TRBD1 (5 bases). V was trimmed by 4 bases and J by 5 bases, leaving 9 bases between them. The germline gives CDR1 SGHVS, CDR2 FQNEAQ. CDR3 size: 13 residues. The CDR3 loop reads CASSYRRDQPQHF. For the CDR3, the DNA is TGTGCCAGCAGCTACAGGAGAGATCAGCCCCAGCATTTT.

This clone has more than one count but fewer than ten. The rearrangement links TRBV18 to TRBJ2-5; possible D gene TRBD2, 6 bases. This CDR3 region has 14 residues. Trimming removed 0 bases at V and 3 bases at J, with 8 bases between. Germline V lookup: CDR1 KGHSH, CDR2 LQKENI. The CDR3 DNA follows: TGTGCCAGCTCACCACCGGGACTGGAAGAGACCCAGTACTTC. Translating it yields CASSPPGLEETQYF.

A few counts support this clone. V usage is TRBV28 and J usage is TRBJ1-2; D possibly corresponds to TRBD1 (6 bases). Trimming left V 4 bases short and J 4 bases short, with 10 bases between. Per germline, CDR1 MDHEN and CDR2 SYDVKM. The CDR3 has 13 residues. CDR3: CASSSSGAYGYTF. For the CDR3, the DNA is TGTGCCAGCAGTTCCTCAGGGGCCTATGGCTACACCTTC.

The rearrangement joins TRBV18 to TRBJ1-4; D is undetermined. Germline-derived CDR1 and CDR2 are KGHSH and LQKENI. V lost 2 bases and J 8 bases, leaving 9 bases between the germline ends. The CDR3 spans 13 residues. The CDR3 DNA reads TGTGCCAGCTCACCAGGCTCTTGGGAAAAACTGTTTTTT. Residues: CASSPGSWEKLFF.

This clone occurred a few times. The chain joins TRBV7-9 to TRBJ1-1, with 8 bases lining up with TRBD1. Per the germline V gene, CDR1 is SEHNR and CDR2 is FQNEAQ (reference sequence). The J segment lost 1 base and the V segment lost 5 bases, leaving 6 bases of the junction unmatched. This CDR3 region has 15 residues. The CDR3 loop is CASSAGQGTNTEAFF. The DNA for the CDR3 is TGTGCCAGCAGCGCCGGACAGGGAACGAACACTGAAGCTTTCTTT.

This clone was seen a handful of times. The chain links TRBV4-2 to TRBJ1-5, with D perhaps matching TRBD1 (6 bases). Trimming stripped 5 bases from V and 4 bases from J, with 15 bases between. CDR1 and CDR2 (germline): LGHNA, YNFKEQ. The CDR3 covers 15 residues. CDR3 in amino acids: CASSSQGTANQPQHF. The CDR3 DNA reads as TGTGCCAGCAGCAGTCAGGGGACCGCTAATCAGCCCCAGCATTTT.

The chain links TRBV7-8 to TRBJ1-5; D gene unclear. The germline gives CDR1 SGHVS, CDR2 FQNEAQ. The CDR3 extends over 14 amino acids. V shed 0 bases and J shed 6 bases, with 9 bases lying between them. CDR3 amino acids: CASSLADTSQPQHF. The CDR3 DNA reads TGTGCCAGCAGCTTAGCCGACACATCTCAGCCCCAGCATTTT.

The chain carries TRBV9 and TRBJ2-1; 11 bases agree with TRBD2. Germline CDR1 reads SGDLS; CDR2 reads YYNGEE. This CDR3 comprises 15 residues. V dropped 0 bases and J dropped 8; count of bases not matched to a gene: 4. The CDR3 reads CASSVGTSGSHEQFF. The CDR3, as DNA: TGTGCCAGCAGCGTAGGAACTAGCGGGAGCCATGAGCAGTTCTTC.